This TCR beta chain was found in a study of T-cell memory formation after mild COVID-19. Study results and caveats: SARS-CoV-2 specificity was not confirmed for second-wave clones peaking on day 37. Chiefly within CM and EM were the contracting CD4+ clones; CD8+ ones were within EMRA.

Worth noting for this clonotype: What it binds is not known.

Germline-derived CDR1 and CDR2 are SGHTA and FQGNSA. The germline V and J ends were trimmed by 1 base and 7 bases, with 13 bases remaining between them. The CDR3 covers 14 residues. Using constant-segment primers, 5'RACE produced TCR alpha and TCR beta cDNA libraries carrying sample barcodes and UMIs. TCRdb fed the 5' RACE reads into MiXCR, producing one record per CDR3 protein. The sample contains a few hundred thousand distinct CDR3 sequences, 10% of which appear only once. Sequencing was performed on PBMCs or a T cell subset sorted from them (not recorded which). V and J are TRBV7-2 and TRBJ1-2; D ambiguous. This TCR derives from a man aged 18 to 35 who had mild COVID-19 (a few samples of this study predate the infection). Cell type and time point are not known. CDR3 nucleotides: TGTGCCAGCAGCTTAGGGGCGAGTATAGGTGGCTACACCTTC. Residues: CASSLGASIGGYTF.